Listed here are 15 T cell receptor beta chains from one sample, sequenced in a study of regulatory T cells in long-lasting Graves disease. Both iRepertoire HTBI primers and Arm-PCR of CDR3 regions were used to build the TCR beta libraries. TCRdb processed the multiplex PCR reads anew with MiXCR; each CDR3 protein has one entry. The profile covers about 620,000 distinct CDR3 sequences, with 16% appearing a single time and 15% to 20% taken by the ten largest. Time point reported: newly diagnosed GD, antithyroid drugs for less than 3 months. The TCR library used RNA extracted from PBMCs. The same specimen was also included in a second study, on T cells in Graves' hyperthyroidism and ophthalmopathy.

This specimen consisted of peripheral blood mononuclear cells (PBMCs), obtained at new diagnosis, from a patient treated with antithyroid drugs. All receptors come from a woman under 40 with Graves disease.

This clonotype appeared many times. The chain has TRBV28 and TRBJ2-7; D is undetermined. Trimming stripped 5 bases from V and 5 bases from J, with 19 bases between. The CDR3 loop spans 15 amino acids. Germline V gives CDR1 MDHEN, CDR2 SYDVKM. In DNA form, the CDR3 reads TGTGCCAGCAGTCCCCCTGATAGGGATAGCCACGAGCAGTACTTC. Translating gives CASSPPDRDSHEQYF.

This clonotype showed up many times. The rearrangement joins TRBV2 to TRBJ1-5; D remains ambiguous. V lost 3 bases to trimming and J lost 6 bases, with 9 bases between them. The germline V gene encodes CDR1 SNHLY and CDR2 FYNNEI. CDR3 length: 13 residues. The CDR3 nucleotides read TGTGCCAGCAGTGATCGGAGAGGTCAGCCCCAGCATTTT. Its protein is CASSDRRGQPQHF.

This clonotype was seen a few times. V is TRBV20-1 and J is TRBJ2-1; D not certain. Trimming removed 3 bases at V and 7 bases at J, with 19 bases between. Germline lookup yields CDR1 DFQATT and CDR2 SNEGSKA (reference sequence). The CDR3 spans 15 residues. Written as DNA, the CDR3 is TGCAGTGCTAGTAGCATCTCGGATATCTCTAATGAGCAGTTCTTC. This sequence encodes CSASSISDISNEQFF.

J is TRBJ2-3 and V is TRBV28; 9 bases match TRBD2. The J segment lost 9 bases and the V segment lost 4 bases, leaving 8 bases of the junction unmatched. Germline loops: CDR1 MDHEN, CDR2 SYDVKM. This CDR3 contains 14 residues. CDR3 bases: TGTGCCAGCAGTTGGGGGTCGGCGGGAGGGACGCAGTATTTT. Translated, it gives CASSWGSAGGTQYF.

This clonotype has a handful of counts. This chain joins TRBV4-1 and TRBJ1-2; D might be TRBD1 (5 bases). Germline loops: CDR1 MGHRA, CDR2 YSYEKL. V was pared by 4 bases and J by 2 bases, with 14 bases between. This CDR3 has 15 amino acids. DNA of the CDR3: TGCGCCAGCAGCCCCGAGGGGCAGGCCAACTATGGCTACACCTTC. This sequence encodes CASSPEGQANYGYTF.

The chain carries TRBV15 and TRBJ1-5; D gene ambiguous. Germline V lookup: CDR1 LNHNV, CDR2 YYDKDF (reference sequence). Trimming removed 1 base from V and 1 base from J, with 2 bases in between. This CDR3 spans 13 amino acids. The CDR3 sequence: CATSRGSNQPQHF. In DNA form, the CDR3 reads TGTGCCACCAGCAGAGGCAGCAATCAGCCCCAGCATTTT.

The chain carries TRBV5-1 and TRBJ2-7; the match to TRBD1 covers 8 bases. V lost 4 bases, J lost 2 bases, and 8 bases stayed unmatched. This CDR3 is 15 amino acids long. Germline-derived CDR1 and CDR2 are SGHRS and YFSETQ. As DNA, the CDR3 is TGCGCCAGCAGCCTTGGACAGGGCCTCGCCTACGAGCAGTACTTC. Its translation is CASSLGQGLAYEQYF.

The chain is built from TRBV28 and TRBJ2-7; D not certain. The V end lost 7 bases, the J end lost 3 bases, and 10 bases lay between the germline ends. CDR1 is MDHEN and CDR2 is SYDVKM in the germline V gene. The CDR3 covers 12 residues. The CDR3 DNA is TGTGCCAGCACCACCGGGCACTACGAGCAGTACTTC. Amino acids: CASTTGHYEQYF. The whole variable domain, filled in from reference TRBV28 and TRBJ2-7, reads DVKVTQSSRYLVKRTGEKVFLECVQDMDHENMFWYRQDPGLGLRLIYFSYDVKMKEKGDIPEGYSVSREKKERFSLILESASTNQTSMYLCASTTGHYEQYFGPGTRLTVT.

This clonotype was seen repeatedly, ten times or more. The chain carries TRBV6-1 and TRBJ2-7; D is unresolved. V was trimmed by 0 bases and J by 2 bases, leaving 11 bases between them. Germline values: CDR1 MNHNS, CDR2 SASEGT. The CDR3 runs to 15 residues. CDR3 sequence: CASSEAPYVAYEQYF. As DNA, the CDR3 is TGTGCCAGCAGTGAAGCGCCGTACGTTGCCTACGAGCAGTACTTC.

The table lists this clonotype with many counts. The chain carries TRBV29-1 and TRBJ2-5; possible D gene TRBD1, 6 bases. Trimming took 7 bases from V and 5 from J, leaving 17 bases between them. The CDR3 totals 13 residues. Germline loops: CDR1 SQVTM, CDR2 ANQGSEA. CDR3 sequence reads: CSGSLLGGETQYF. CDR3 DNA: TGCAGCGGGTCACTACTTGGGGGCGAGACCCAGTACTTC.

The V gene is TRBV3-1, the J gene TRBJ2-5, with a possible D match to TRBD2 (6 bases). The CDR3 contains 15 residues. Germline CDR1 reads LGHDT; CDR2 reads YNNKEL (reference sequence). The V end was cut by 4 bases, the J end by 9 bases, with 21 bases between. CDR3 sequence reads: CASSLQRGPGVAQYF. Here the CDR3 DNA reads TGTGCCAGCAGCCTGCAACGGGGACCGGGGGTGGCCCAGTACTTC.

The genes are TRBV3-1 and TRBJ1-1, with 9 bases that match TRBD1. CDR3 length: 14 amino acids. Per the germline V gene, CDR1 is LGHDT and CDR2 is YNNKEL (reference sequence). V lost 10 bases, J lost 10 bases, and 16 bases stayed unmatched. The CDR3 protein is CATSRNTEGQGAFF. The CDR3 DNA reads TGTGCCACCTCACGAAATACGGAGGGACAGGGAGCTTTCTTT.

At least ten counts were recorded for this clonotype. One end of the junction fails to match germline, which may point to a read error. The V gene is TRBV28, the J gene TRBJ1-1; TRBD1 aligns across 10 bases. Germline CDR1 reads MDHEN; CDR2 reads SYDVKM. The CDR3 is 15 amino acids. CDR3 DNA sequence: TGTGCCAGCAGCTTATGGGGGACAGGGGACACTGAAGCTTTCTTT. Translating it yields CASSLWGTGDTEAFF.

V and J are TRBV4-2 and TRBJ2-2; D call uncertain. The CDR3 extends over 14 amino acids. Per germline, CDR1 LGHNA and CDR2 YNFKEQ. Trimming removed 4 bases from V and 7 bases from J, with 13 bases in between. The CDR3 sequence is CASSPAFLGGELFF. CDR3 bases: TGTGCCAGCAGCCCAGCCTTTCTGGGCGGGGAGCTGTTTTTT.

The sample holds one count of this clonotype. CDR3 in amino acids: CASGPRGSGRRTGELFF. DNA for the CDR3: TGTGCCAGCGGCCCCCGAGGTAGCGGGAGGAGGACCGGGGAGCTGTTTTTT. This chain joins TRBV28 and TRBJ2-2; 10 bases fit TRBD2. Germline V gene lookup returns CDR1 MDHEN and CDR2 SYDVKM. The CDR3 sequence is 17 residues long. V shed 8 bases and J 5 bases; nucleotides not matched to a gene: 14.